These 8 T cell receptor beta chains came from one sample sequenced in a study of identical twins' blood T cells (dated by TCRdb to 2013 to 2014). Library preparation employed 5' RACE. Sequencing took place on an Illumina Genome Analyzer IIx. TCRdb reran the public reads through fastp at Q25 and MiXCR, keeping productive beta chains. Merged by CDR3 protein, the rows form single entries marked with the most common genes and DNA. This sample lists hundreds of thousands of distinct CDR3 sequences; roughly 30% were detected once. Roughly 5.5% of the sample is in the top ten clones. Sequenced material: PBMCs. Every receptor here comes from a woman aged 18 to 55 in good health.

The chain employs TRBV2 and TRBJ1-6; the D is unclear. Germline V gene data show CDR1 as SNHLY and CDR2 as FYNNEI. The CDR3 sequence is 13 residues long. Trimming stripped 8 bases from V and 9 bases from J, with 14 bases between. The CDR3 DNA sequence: TGTGCCAGCGTCGGGGAAGTGGCTTCACCCCTCCACTTT. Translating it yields CASVGEVASPLHF.

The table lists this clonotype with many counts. CDR3 amino acids: CSAQPHRGNTEAFF. DNA of the CDR3: TGCAGTGCCCAACCCCACAGGGGGAACACTGAAGCTTTCTTT. The chain has TRBV20-1 and TRBJ1-1; 7 nucleotides agree with TRBD1. Germline lookup yields CDR1 DFQATT and CDR2 SNEGSKA (reference sequence). Losses at the gene ends were 6 bases for V and 1 base for J; bases not matched to a gene: 8. This CDR3 comprises 14 residues.

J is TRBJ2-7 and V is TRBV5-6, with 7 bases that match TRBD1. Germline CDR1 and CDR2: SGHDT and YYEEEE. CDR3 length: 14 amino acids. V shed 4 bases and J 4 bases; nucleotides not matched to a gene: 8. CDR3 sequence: CASSRGQVLYEQYF. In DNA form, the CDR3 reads TGTGCCAGCAGCCGTGGACAGGTTTTGTACGAGCAGTACTTC.

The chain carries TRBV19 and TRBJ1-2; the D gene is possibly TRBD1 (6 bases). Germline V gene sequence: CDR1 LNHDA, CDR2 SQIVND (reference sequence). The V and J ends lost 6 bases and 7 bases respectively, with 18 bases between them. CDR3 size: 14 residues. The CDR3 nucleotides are TGTGCCAGTAGACATTCCGGGGGGGCCCCTGGCTACACCTTC. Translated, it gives CASRHSGGAPGYTF.

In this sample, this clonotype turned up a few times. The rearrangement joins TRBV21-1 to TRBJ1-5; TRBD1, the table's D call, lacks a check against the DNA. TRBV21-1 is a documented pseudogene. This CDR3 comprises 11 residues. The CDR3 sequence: CASLTGKSQHF. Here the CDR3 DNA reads TGTGCCAGCCTTACGGGAAAGTCCCAGCATTTT.

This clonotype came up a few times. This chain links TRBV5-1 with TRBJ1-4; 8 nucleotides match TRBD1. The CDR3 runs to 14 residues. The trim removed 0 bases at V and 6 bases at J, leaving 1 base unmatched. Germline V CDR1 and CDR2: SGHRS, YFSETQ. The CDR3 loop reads CASSLEQGDEKLFF. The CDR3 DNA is TGCGCCAGCAGCTTGGAACAGGGGGATGAAAAACTGTTTTTT. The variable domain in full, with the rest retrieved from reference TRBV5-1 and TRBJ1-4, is KAGVTQTPRYLIKTRGQQVTLSCSPISGHRSVSWYQQTPGQGLQFLFEYFSETQRNKGNFPGRFSGRQFSNSRSEMNVSTLELGDSALYLCASSLEQGDEKLFFGSGTQLSVL.

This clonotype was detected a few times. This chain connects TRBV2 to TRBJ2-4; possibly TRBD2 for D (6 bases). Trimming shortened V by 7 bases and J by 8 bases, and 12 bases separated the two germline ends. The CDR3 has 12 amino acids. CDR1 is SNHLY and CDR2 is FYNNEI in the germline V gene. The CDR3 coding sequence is TGTGCCAGCAAGGAGGGGATGGACATTCAGTACTTC. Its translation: CASKEGMDIQYF.

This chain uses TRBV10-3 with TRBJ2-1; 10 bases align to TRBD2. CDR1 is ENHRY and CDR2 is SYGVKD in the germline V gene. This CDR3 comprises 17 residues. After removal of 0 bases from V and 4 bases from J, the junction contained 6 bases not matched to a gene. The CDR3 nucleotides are TGTGCCATCAGTGAGTCGCTAGCGGGAGAACCATACAATGAGCAGTTCTTC. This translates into CAISESLAGEPYNEQFF.